Listed here is a single T cell receptor (beta chain). What it binds is unknown. This sample is part of a study of OX40 agonist ivuxolimab in advanced cancers. About the study: Given to patients was ivuxolimab, an agonistic anti-OX40 (CD134) antibody. The study, taken as a whole, reports: Some nonresponders additionally presented with little normalized T-cell clonal expansion.

The method was immunoSEQ multiplex PCR; TCRdb's version includes in-frame clones alone and lacks a portion of them. The sample holds 70,000 to 95,000 clones, under 85% seen once. Prior autoimmune disease or systemic immunosuppression barred patients. Germline CDR1 reads KGHSH; CDR2 reads LQKENI. V was cut by 6 bases and J by 6 bases, with 8 bases left in between. The CDR3 sequence is 12 residues long. The origin of this receptor is an adult with an advanced solid tumor such as melanoma, head and neck, liver or kidney cancer. This chain links TRBV18 with TRBJ2-2; D unresolved. This specimen consisted of CD4+ or CD8+ T cells sorted from blood, obtained in a trial of the OX40 agonist ivuxolimab. The CDR3 region has the DNA TGTGCCAGCTCCCTTCCTCCCGGGGAGCTGTTTTTT. Encoded protein: CASSLPPGELFF.